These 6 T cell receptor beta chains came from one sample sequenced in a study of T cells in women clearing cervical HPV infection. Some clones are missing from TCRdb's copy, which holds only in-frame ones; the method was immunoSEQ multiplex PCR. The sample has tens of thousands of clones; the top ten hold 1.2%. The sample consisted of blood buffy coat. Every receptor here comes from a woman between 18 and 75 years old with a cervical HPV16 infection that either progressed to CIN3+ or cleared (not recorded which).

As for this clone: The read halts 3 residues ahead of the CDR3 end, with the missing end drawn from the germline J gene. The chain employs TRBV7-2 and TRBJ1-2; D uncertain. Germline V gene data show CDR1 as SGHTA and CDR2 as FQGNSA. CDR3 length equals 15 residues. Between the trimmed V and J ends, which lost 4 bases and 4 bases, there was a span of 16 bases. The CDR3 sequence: CASSSSPVKGYGYTF. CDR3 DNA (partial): TGTGCCAGCAGCTCCTCCCCGGTTAAGGGCTATGGC.

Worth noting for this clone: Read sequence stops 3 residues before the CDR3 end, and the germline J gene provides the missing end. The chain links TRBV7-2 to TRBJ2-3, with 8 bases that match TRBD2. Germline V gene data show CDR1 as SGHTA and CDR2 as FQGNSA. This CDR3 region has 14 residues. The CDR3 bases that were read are TGTGCCAGCAGGTCCCCGGGGGGGTTCGGGACG. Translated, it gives CASRSPGGFGT. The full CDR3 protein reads CASRSPGGFGTQYF.

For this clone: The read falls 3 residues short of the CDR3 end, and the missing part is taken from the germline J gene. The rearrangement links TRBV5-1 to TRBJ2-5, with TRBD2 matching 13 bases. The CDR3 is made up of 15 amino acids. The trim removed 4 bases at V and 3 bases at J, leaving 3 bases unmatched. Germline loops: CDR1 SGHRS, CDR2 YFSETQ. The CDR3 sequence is CASSVGTSGEETQYF. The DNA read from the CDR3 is TGCGCCAGCAGCGTCGGGACTAGCGGGGAAGAGACC. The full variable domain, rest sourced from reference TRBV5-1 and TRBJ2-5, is KAGVTQTPRYLIKTRGQQVTLSCSPISGHRSVSWYQQTPGQGLQFLFEYFSETQRNKGNFPGRFSGRQFSNSRSEMNVSTLELGDSALYLCASSVGTSGEETQYFGPGTRLLVL.

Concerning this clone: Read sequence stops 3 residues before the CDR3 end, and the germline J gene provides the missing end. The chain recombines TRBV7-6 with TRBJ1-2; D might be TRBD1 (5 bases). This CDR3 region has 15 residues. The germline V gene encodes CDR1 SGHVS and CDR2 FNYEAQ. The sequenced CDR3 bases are TGTGCCAGCAGCTTAGAGGAGGCAGGGTGGAGCGAC. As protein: CASSLEEAGWSD. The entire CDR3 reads CASSLEEAGWSDYTF.

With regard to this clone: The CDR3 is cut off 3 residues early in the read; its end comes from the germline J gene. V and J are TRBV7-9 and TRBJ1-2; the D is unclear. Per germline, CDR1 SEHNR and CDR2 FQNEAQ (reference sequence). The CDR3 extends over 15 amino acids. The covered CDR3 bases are TGTGCCAGCAGCTTCGAGCCTGGAGGGCCCTACGAC. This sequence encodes CASSFEPGGPYD. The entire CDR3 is CASSFEPGGPYDYTF.

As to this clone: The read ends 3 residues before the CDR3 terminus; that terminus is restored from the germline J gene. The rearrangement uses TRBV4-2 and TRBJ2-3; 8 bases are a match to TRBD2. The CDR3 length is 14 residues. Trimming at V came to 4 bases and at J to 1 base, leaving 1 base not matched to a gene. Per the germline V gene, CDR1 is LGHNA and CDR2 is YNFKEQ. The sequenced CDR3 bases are TGTGCCAGCAGCCCTAGCGGGCGCACAGATACG. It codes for CASSPSGRTDT. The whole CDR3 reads CASSPSGRTDTQYF.